These 11 T cell receptor beta chains share one sample of origin, sequenced in a study of CD8+CD57+ T cells in acquired aplastic anemia. Genomic DNA served as template for TCR beta VDJ and CDR3 profiling. In TCRdb, the reads were re-called with MiXCR into one record per CDR3 protein. The data hold some 280,000 distinct CDR3 sequences, with around 60% observed a single time. Material for sequencing was sorted CD4+, CD8+, or CD8+CD57+ T cells (not recorded which) from PBMCs. Every receptor here comes from a human donor with severe aplastic anemia or a healthy control (not recorded which).

The chain combines TRBV9 with TRBJ2-7; D gene unclear. The CDR3 runs 10 residues. The germline V gene encodes CDR1 SGDLS and CDR2 YYNGEE. The V end lost 4 bases, the J end lost 9 bases, and 8 bases lay between the germline ends. The CDR3 DNA follows: TGTGCCAGCAGCCCGAGAAGGCAGTACTTC. It encodes CASSPRRQYF.

Concerning this clonotype itself: A clone one base away is much larger, so this may be a read error. This chain links TRBV6-4 with TRBJ2-6; tentatively, D is TRBD1 (5 bases). Germline V gene data show CDR1 as MRHNA and CDR2 as SNTAGT. The CDR3 length is 15 residues. The CDR3 nucleotides are TGTGCCAGCTCGGAGAGTAGCTCTGGGGCCATCGTCCTGACTTTC. Its protein is CASSESSSGAIVLTF.

A remark on this clonotype: The CDR3 does not end in the conserved phenylalanine or tryptophan, so this is likely a read error. This sequence joins TRBV5-6 and TRBJ2-1; D is unclear. The V and J ends lost 0 bases and 2 bases respectively, with 3 bases between them. Germline-derived CDR1 and CDR2 are SGHDT and YYEEEE. The CDR3 sequence is 13 residues long. This CDR3 reads CASSLGPYNEQFL. The CDR3 DNA reads as TGTGCCAGCAGCTTGGGGCCCTACAATGAGCAGTTCCTC.

V is TRBV11-2 and J is TRBJ2-7, with 12 bases lining up with TRBD2. V shed 3 bases and J 3 bases; nucleotides not matched to a gene: 3. Germline V lookup: CDR1 SGHAT, CDR2 FQNNGV. The CDR3 has 15 residues. CDR3 sequence (DNA): TGTGCCAGCAGCTTCGGGACTAGCGGGCTCTACGAGCAGTACTTC. Encoded protein: CASSFGTSGLYEQYF.

For this clonotype: This may arise from a read error, as a much more abundant clone is one base away. V usage is TRBV10-1 and J usage is TRBJ2-4, with D uncertain. This CDR3 has 14 residues. Trimming cost V 5 bases and J 11 bases, with 19 bases left between them. Per germline, CDR1 WNHNN and CDR2 SYGVQD (reference sequence). The CDR3 region is CASSTGRSKGVQYF. The CDR3 bases are TGCGCCAGCAGTACCGGAAGAAGCAAGGGCGTTCAGTACTTC.

The CDR3 nucleotides read TGTGCCAGCAGCTTAGGGTCGGGACTAACTCTAAGTTTCTTC. Residues: CASSLGSGLTLSFF. V gene TRBV7-8 combines with J gene TRBJ2-1; 7 bases fit TRBD2. The J segment lost 16 bases and the V segment lost 1 base, leaving 13 bases of the junction unmatched. Germline assignment: CDR1 SGHVS and CDR2 FQNEAQ. This CDR3 is 14 amino acids long.

The chain links TRBV6-5 to TRBJ1-1; TRBD1 aligns across 8 bases. The CDR3 has 16 residues. Per the germline V gene, CDR1 is MNHEY and CDR2 is SVGAGI. V shed 2 bases, J shed 1 base, and the junction held 6 bases outside the gene matches. This CDR3 reads CASSYGQGLRNTEAFF. The CDR3 region has the DNA TGTGCCAGCAGTTACGGACAGGGACTTCGGAACACTGAAGCTTTCTTT.

The V gene is TRBV6-5, the J gene TRBJ1-5; D call uncertain. Trimming took 6 bases from V and 14 from J, leaving 11 bases between them. The CDR3 totals 10 residues. Germline loops: CDR1 MNHEY, CDR2 SVGAGI. The CDR3 region has the DNA TGTGCCAGCAGCGCCCTGTCTAAGCATTTT. Translated: CASSALSKHF.

V usage is TRBV25-1 and J usage is TRBJ2-1; unclear D gene. The length of the CDR3 is 12 residues. V was cut by 0 bases and J by 7 bases, with 4 bases left in between. The germline CDR1 and CDR2 sequences are MGHDK and SYGVNS. DNA for the CDR3: TGTGCCAGCAGTGAATACGGGAATGAGCAGTTCTTC. Its protein is CASSEYGNEQFF.

The chain recombines TRBV7-2 with TRBJ1-2; 7 positions match TRBD1. Germline assignment: CDR1 SGHTA and CDR2 FQGNSA. The CDR3 contains 16 residues. Trimming cost V 1 base and J 0 bases; bases outside gene matches: 5. This CDR3 is CASSLDWDSTNYGYTF. CDR3 DNA: TGTGCCAGCAGCTTAGATTGGGACAGCACTAACTATGGCTACACCTTC.

The chain is built from TRBV29-1 and TRBJ2-5; D is perhaps TRBD2 (7 bases). Per germline, CDR1 SQVTM and CDR2 ANQGSEA. V lost 4 bases to trimming and J lost 5 bases, with 17 bases between them. The CDR3 extends over 14 amino acids. In DNA form, the CDR3 reads TGCAGCGTTGGAAAGGGGGGGGGAGGTGAGACCCAGTACTTC. Its protein product is CSVGKGGGGETQYF.